Sequencing of this TCR beta chain was carried out in a study of OX40 agonist ivuxolimab in advanced cancers. Looking at the study overall: A male proportion of 82.7% was recorded, with mean age around 60 years and range about 23 to 80. Findings and limits, study-wide: Expanded clones were, on average, more numerous in CD8+ T cells than in CD4+.

Method: immunoSEQ multiplex PCR; TCRdb's copy keeps in-frame clones and lacks some. Here the sample spans more than 75,000 clones, over 75% being singletons. This CDR3 comprises 19 residues. Only one count was recorded for this clone. Its antigen is as yet unknown. The receptor's source is an adult with an advanced solid tumor such as melanoma, head and neck, liver or kidney cancer. The input for sequencing was CD4+ or CD8+ T cells sorted from blood, taken in a trial of the OX40 agonist ivuxolimab. The chain has TRBV1 and TRBJ2-3. TRBV1 is listed as a pseudogene. As DNA, the CDR3 is TGCACCAGCAGCCAAGATAGGCATTCGGGGCTTCTCAGCACAGATACGCAGTATTTT. Translating gives CTSSQDRHSGLLSTDTQYF.